Below, one TCR beta chain is given with its context. As yet, its antigen is unknown. These data are taken from a study of T cell responses to AZD1222 COVID-19 vaccine. Notes on the study in general: Dominant CD4 TCR responses targeted spike regions 160-218 and 743-854. Repertoire sampling happened only post peak T cell response. Spike-specific TCRs gained breadth and depth after people received two AZD1222 doses.

The CDR3 is 14 amino acids. Between the trimmed V and J ends, which lost 0 bases and 4 bases, there was a span of 10 bases. In germline, CDR1 is GTSNPN, CDR2 SVGIG (reference sequence). Only in-frame clones appear in the TCRdb table, and some are missing; sequencing was by immunoSEQ multiplex PCR. The table lists about 150,000 clones, 80% to 90% of them singletons. The sample consisted of peripheral blood, taken on day 0 of AZD1222 vaccination. This receptor was taken from an adult in good health. The V and J genes are TRBV30 and TRBJ1-3; weak D call: TRBD1 (5 bases). This CDR3 reads CAWSVGTGGNTIYF. The CDR3 coding sequence is TGTGCCTGGAGTGTCGGGACGGGGGGAAACACCATATATTTT.